This T cell receptor beta chain is drawn from a study of blood T cell repertoires in COVID-19. Study in general: Samples of COVID-19 (acute and convalescent) were obtained from the United States, Italy and Spain. The analysed material was cDNA or gDNA that came from T cells, B-cell-depleted T cells, or PBMCs.

Authors' methods: The authors estimated nucleated cell counts from reference gene primer amplification. Data came from immunoSEQ multiplex PCR; TCRdb stores just in-frame clones and leaves some out. From that table come the V and J calls and clone size; the DNA was used to work out D and trimming. The top ten clones hold over 30% of a sample with roughly 63,000 clones, approximately 79% of them seen once. The length of the CDR3 is 12 residues. V lost 5 bases to trimming and J lost 6 bases, with 11 bases between them. The germline gives CDR1 MDHEN, CDR2 SYDVKM. The V and J genes are TRBV28 and TRBJ2-7, with D perhaps matching TRBD1 (6 bases). This TCR was sampled from a human donor in a cohort sampled during active COVID-19. The sample taken for sequencing was peripheral blood. The CDR3 DNA is TGTGCCAGCAGTCAAGTCAGGGGCGAGCAGTACTTC. It translates to CASSQVRGEQYF.